This TCR beta chain was captured in a study of T-cell reconstitution after alpha-beta-depleted transplantation in children. The CDR3 has 15 amino acids. The germline gives CDR1 DFQATT, CDR2 SNEGSKA (reference sequence). With V trimmed by 1 base and J by 5 bases, 3 bases remained unmatched. It was with unique molecular identifiers that the TCRbeta library was prepared. TCRdb reprocessed the PCR reads via MiXCR and lists one record per CDR3 protein. This table has 700,000 to 850,000 distinct CDR3 sequences, approximately 15% appearing once. The source material was PBMCs, mostly from graft donor cells, sampled 360 days after TCRalphabeta/CD19-depleted stem cell transplant. V gene TRBV20-1 combines with J gene TRBJ2-2; 11 bases are a match to TRBD2. The receptor was isolated from a male patient younger than 18 who had a stem cell transplant for acute lymphoblastic leukemia, so the T cells may come from the graft donor. The CDR3 spells CSARALAGATGELFF. The DNA of the CDR3 is TGCAGTGCTAGAGCACTAGCGGGAGCAACCGGGGAGCTGTTTTTT.